This T cell receptor beta chain stems from a study of CD4 T cells in relation to SARS-CoV-2 and coronaviruses. In the study overall: Of the patients, roughly eight were male, 4 female, two Hispanic.

Study-wide findings and caveats: Crossreactive clones expanded significantly less to SARS-CoV-2 than monoreactive clones. About 65% of donors had memory CD4+ clonotypes crossrecognizing SARS-CoV-2 and common cold coronavirus spike.

Profiling relied on immunoSEQ multiplex PCR, and the TCRdb table lists in-frame clones only, not all of them. The data contain tens of thousands of clones, 77% of them seen just once; the ten biggest clones take up 2.5% to 3.5%. Trimming removed 4 bases from V and 2 bases from J, with 10 bases in between. The germline gives CDR1 KGHDR, CDR2 SFDVKD. This CDR3 has 14 amino acids. This clone appeared a few times. The target antigen is unknown. The sequence was collected from an adult with COVID-19. Material for sequencing was memory CD4+ T cells from PBMCs, cultured in vitro. The rearrangement uses TRBV24-1 and TRBJ1-1; no clear D gene. CDR3 amino acids: CATSDSTPNTEAFF. The CDR3 DNA reads as TGTGCCACCAGTGACTCGACACCTAACACTGAAGCTTTCTTT.